This T cell receptor (beta chain) was retrieved from a study of tumor-infiltrating lymphocytes in localized non-small cell lung cancer. Sequenced by immunoSEQ multiplex PCR; TCRdb stores in-frame clones only, minus some. In the table there are some 15,000 clones, approximately 80% of which are singletons. Study-wide results and limits: Different pieces of the same tissue were used for each assay. No T-cell fraction difference was seen between IM1 and IM2 tumors. Tumor T-cell fraction was not associated with recurrence-free survival.

V was cut by 6 bases and J by 4 bases, with 8 bases left in between. Per germline, CDR1 WSHSY and CDR2 SAAADI. The CDR3 has 12 amino acids. Note on this clone: Its target is not known.

This clonotype was sampled from a human donor with non-small cell lung cancer. The chain carries TRBV10-2 and TRBJ2-3; D remains ambiguous. Sequenced material: lung tumor tissue. The CDR3 DNA sequence: TGCGCCAGCAGGGTTGACTCAGATACGCAGTATTTT. Amino acid sequence: CASRVDSDTQYF.